The clone carrying this T cell receptor beta chain appeared a few times. Its target is not known. The data originate from a study of cytomegalovirus exposure and HLA in healthy donors. The length of the CDR3 is 18 residues. Looked up from germline, CDR1 is MNHEY and CDR2 is SMNVEV (reference sequence). Trimming cost V 5 bases and J 0 bases; bases outside gene matches: 9. 60 Vbeta and 13 Jbeta primers were used in PCR. Sequenced by immunoSEQ multiplex PCR; TCRdb stores in-frame clones only, minus some. The data hold over 75,000 clones, with about three quarters observed a single time. As for the donors, each was a healthy bone marrow donor. Study-level points and caveats: The CMV antigen specificity of a few CMV-associated chains was confirmed through in vitro analysis. The authors later found TCR association rates varying by HLA locus, with DRB1 most and HLA-C fewest.

The chain combines TRBV27 with TRBJ2-6; 8 nucleotides agree with TRBD1. The sequenced material came from PBMCs. This receptor was identified in a female donor in good health and CMV-seronegative. The CDR3 loop is CASSVGQGLPSGANVLTF. The CDR3 DNA reads as TGTGCCAGCAGTGTAGGACAGGGACTGCCCTCTGGGGCCAACGTCCTGACTTTC.